The rows below give T cell receptor beta chains drawn from one sample of a study of cytomegalovirus exposure and HLA in healthy donors. TCRdb's table, derived via immunoSEQ multiplex PCR, lists solely in-frame clones and lacks some. The sample includes over 150,000 clones, about four fifths of them seen just once. Source material: PBMCs. Source of these receptors: a man aged 30 to 39 in good health and CMV-seropositive. CDR3s include the opening cysteine and the closing phenylalanine or tryptophan. A D gene is named only where the DNA matches it firmly. The listing skips clone size in some rows; elsewhere it reads once, few, many or a size class.

D,J,size,V,length,CDR3,DNA
NA,TRBJ2-5,NA,TRBV6-1,15,CASSERLDRTETQYF,TGTGCCAGCAGTGAAAGACTAGATCGCACCGAGACCCAGTACTTC
TRBD1,TRBJ2-3,NA,TRBV5-8,17,CASSSSRQGGFTDTQYF,TGTGCCAGCAGTTCATCTAGACAGGGTGGTTTCACAGATACGCAGTATTTT
TRBD2,TRBJ2-5,NA,TRBV27,16,CASGTSPGRAQETQYF,TGTGCCAGTGGAACCTCCCCCGGGAGGGCTCAAGAGACCCAGTACTTC
TRBD1,TRBJ1-2,NA,TRBV5-1,14,CASSRGQGNYGYTF,TGCGCCAGCAGCAGGGGACAGGGAAACTATGGCTACACCTTC
TRBD1,TRBJ1-2,NA,TRBV28,14,CASRWTGNDYGYTF,TGTGCCAGCAGATGGACAGGGAACGACTATGGCTACACCTTC
NA,TRBJ1-6,NA,TRBV30,14,CAWSLGGMGTPLHF,TGTGCCTGGAGTCTCGGGGGAATGGGGACACCCCTCCACTTT
TRBD1,TRBJ1-4,NA,TRBV19,15,CASSTSGTGVEKLFF,TGTGCCAGTAGTACGTCCGGGACAGGGGTTGAAAAACTGTTTTTT
TRBD1,TRBJ2-7,NA,TRBV6-5,14,CASTGQGERYEQYF,TGTGCCAGCACTGGACAGGGGGAAAGGTACGAGCAGTACTTC
NA,TRBJ2-3,NA,TRBV4-2,16,CASSPSKQVVSDTQYF,TGTGCCAGCAGCCCGTCAAAACAGGTTGTGTCAGATACGCAGTATTTT
NA,TRBJ1-6,NA,TRBV6-5,16,CASSYSNHRFKSPLHF,TGTGCCAGCAGTTACTCGAATCACAGGTTTAAGTCACCCCTCCACTTT
NA,TRBJ2-1,NA,TRBV7-2,16,CASSLVQLPSSNEQFF,TGTGCCAGCAGCTTAGTCCAGCTACCCTCTAGCAATGAGCAGTTCTTC
NA,TRBJ2-2,NA,TRBV13,14,CASSQQLGTGELFF,TGTGCCAGCAGCCAGCAACTAGGGACCGGGGAGCTGTTTTTT
NA,TRBJ2-3,NA,TRBV5-6,17,CASSLGLRGVPTDTQYF,TGTGCCAGCAGTCTCGGGCTGCGGGGAGTACCCACAGATACGCAGTATTTT
TRBD1,TRBJ1-5,NA,TRBV4-2,16,CASSRQGQGNNQPQHF,TGTGCCAGCAGCCGACAAGGACAGGGGAACAATCAGCCCCAGCATTTT
TRBD2,TRBJ2-3,few,TRBV7-2,16,CASSLHGSGGAGTQYF,TGTGCCAGCAGCTTACACGGTAGCGGGGGGGCTGGTACGCAGTATTTT
NA,TRBJ1-1,NA,TRBV7-8,14,CASSLGGQNTEAFF,TGTGCCAGCAGCTTAGGAGGGCAGAACACTGAAGCTTTCTTT
NA,TRBJ2-3,NA,TRBV6-5,15,CASSYSGPVTDTQYF,TGTGCCAGCAGTTACTCGGGCCCTGTCACAGATACGCAGTATTTT
TRBD2,TRBJ2-3,NA,TRBV19,15,CASSMTSGGPDTQYF,TGTGCCAGTAGTATGACTAGCGGGGGGCCAGATACGCAGTATTTT
NA,TRBJ1-1,NA,TRBV5-1,14,CASSLAGGGTEAFF,TGCGCCAGCAGCTTGGCCGGGGGAGGCACTGAAGCTTTCTTT
NA,TRBJ1-5,once,TRBV19,15,CASSIGGLSNQPQHF,TGTGCCAGTAGTATCGGGGGGTTGAGCAATCAGCCCCAGCATTTT
TRBD1,TRBJ1-1,once,TRBV27,16,CASSLASRGLGTEAFF,TGTGCCAGCAGTTTAGCCTCCAGGGGGCTCGGCACTGAAGCTTTCTTT
TRBD1,TRBJ1-5,NA,TRBV7-9,15,CASSPTGGRNQPQHF,TGTGCCAGCAGCCCGACAGGGGGTCGGAATCAGCCCCAGCATTTT
NA,TRBJ2-7,NA,TRBV5-4,13,CASSLGPGYEQYF,TGTGCCAGCAGCTTGGGGCCGGGTTACGAGCAGTACTTC
TRBD1,TRBJ2-7,few,TRBV7-3,14,CASSLQSGQGEQYF,TGTGCCAGCAGCTTACAATCGGGACAGGGGGAGCAGTACTTC
TRBD2,TRBJ2-5,NA,TRBV7-2,13,CASSLPAGGTQYF,TGTGCCAGCAGCTTACCAGCGGGGGGGACCCAGTACTTC
NA,TRBJ1-2,NA,TRBV28,10,CASSAEGYTF,TGTGCCAGCAGCGCAGAAGGCTACACCTTC
NA,TRBJ2-1,few,TRBV4-3,18,CASSRKPGAGVSYNEQFF,TGCGCCAGCAGCCGAAAACCGGGGGCGGGAGTCTCCTACAATGAGCAGTTCTTC
TRBD1,TRBJ1-5,NA,TRBV6-5,15,CASSLGQPDNQPQHF,TGTGCCAGCAGCCTGGGACAGCCAGATAATCAGCCCCAGCATTTT
NA,TRBJ1-5,NA,TRBV7-8,16,CASSLDAGLSNQPQHF,TGTGCCAGCAGCTTAGACGCAGGCCTTAGCAATCAGCCCCAGCATTTT
NA,TRBJ2-7,few,TRBV5-4,13,CASSLSAVNEQYF,TGTGCCAGCAGCTTGTCTGCAGTGAACGAGCAGTACTTC
NA,TRBJ1-2,NA,TRBV6-5,12,CASSLDSVGYTF,TGTGCCAGCAGCCTCGACAGTGTAGGCTACACCTTC
TRBD1,TRBJ1-1,once,TRBV2,15,CASRQETGRYTEAFF,TGTGCCAGCCGTCAGGAGACAGGGAGGTATACTGAAGCTTTCTTT
TRBD1,TRBJ2-7,few,TRBV18,15,CASSPQTGLEGEQYF,TGTGCCAGCTCACCACAGACAGGGCTCGAGGGGGAGCAGTACTTC
NA,TRBJ2-7,NA,TRBV29-1,13,CSALGSQWYEQYF,TGCAGCGCCTTGGGCAGCCAGTGGTACGAGCAGTACTTC
TRBD1,TRBJ2-1,NA,TRBV7-8,13,CASSRTGYNEQFF,TGTGCCAGCAGCCGGACAGGCTACAATGAGCAGTTCTTC
TRBD1,TRBJ1-2,NA,TRBV7-9,17,CASSLDDYDRGVGGYTF,TGTGCCAGCAGCTTAGATGATTATGACAGGGGGGTCGGTGGCTACACCTTC
TRBD1,TRBJ2-2,NA,TRBV6-6,15,CASSPDRGGAGELFF,TGTGCCAGCAGTCCCGACAGGGGGGGGGCCGGGGAGCTGTTTTTT
TRBD2,TRBJ2-5,NA,TRBV5-1,16,CASSLGLAGVGETQYF,TGCGCCAGCAGCCTAGGACTAGCGGGAGTAGGAGAGACCCAGTACTTC
NA,TRBJ1-1,NA,TRBV6-4,14,CASRESERGTEAFF,TGTGCCAGCAGGGAAAGTGAGCGGGGCACTGAAGCTTTCTTT
TRBD2,TRBJ2-5,few,TRBV2,15,CASRGPSGKGETQYF,TGTGCCAGCAGGGGCCCTAGCGGGAAGGGCGAGACCCAGTACTTC
NA,TRBJ1-5,NA,TRBV7-2,15,CASSLAGAGNQPQHF,TGTGCCAGCAGCTTAGCAGGGGCCGGCAATCAGCCCCAGCATTTT
TRBD2,TRBJ2-1,few,TRBV11-2,16,CASSSTSGGYYNEQFF,TGTGCCAGCAGCTCCACCAGCGGGGGCTATTACAATGAGCAGTTCTTC
TRBD1,TRBJ2-7,NA,TRBV27,14,CASSPQGVGYEQYF,TGTGCCAGCAGTCCCCAGGGGGTAGGGTACGAGCAGTACTTC
NA,TRBJ2-5,NA,TRBV30,14,CAWRAQGPQETQYF,TGTGCCTGGAGAGCCCAGGGGCCCCAAGAGACCCAGTACTTC
TRBD2,TRBJ2-2,NA,TRBV4-1,15,CASSQIRLAAGELFF,TGCGCCAGCAGCCAAATTAGACTAGCCGCCGGGGAGCTGTTTTTT
NA,TRBJ1-2,NA,TRBV16,15,CASSQSPGSNYGYTF,TGTGCCAGCAGCCAATCCCCAGGAAGTAACTATGGCTACACCTTC
NA,TRBJ2-3,NA,TRBV7-2,15,CASSLARVSTDTQYF,TGTGCCAGCAGCTTAGCCAGGGTTAGCACAGATACGCAGTATTTT
NA,TRBJ2-7,few,TRBV7-3,16,CASSRGQRQGSYEQYF,TGTGCCAGCAGCAGGGGACAAAGGCAGGGCTCCTACGAGCAGTACTTC
TRBD1,TRBJ1-1,NA,TRBV5-6,13,CASSLGGRGEAFF,TGTGCCAGCAGCTTAGGGGGCAGGGGTGAAGCTTTCTTT
NA,TRBJ1-1,NA,TRBV5-5,15,CASSQIGGRGTEAFF,TGTGCCAGCAGCCAGATCGGGGGGCGAGGAACTGAAGCTTTCTTT
TRBD1,TRBJ1-5,NA,TRBV7-2,14,CASRLTGGNQPQHF,TGTGCCAGCAGACTGACAGGGGGCAATCAGCCCCAGCATTTT
TRBD2,TRBJ2-3,NA,TRBV15,14,CATRGGDVGDTQYF,TGTGCCACCCGGGGGGGGGATGTTGGAGATACGCAGTATTTT
NA,TRBJ1-1,NA,TRBV27,16,CASSPRTGGMNTEAFF,TGTGCCAGCAGTCCCCGAACAGGCGGCATGAACACTGAAGCTTTCTTT
TRBD2,TRBJ2-7,NA,TRBV9,16,CASSVSPRRGVYEQYF,TGTGCCAGCAGCGTATCCCCCAGGCGGGGGGTTTACGAGCAGTACTTC
NA,TRBJ2-3,few,TRBV5-8,15,CASSLGSSSGDTQYF,TGTGCCAGCAGCTTGGGATCTTCCTCAGGTGATACGCAGTATTTT
TRBD2,TRBJ2-7,NA,TRBV11-2,16,CASSGGTSLGSYEQYF,TGTGCCAGCAGCGGGGGGACTAGCTTAGGGTCCTACGAGCAGTACTTC
NA,TRBJ2-1,few,TRBV7-3,14,CASSAQGPYNEQFF,TGTGCCAGCAGCGCACAGGGACCCTACAATGAGCAGTTCTTC